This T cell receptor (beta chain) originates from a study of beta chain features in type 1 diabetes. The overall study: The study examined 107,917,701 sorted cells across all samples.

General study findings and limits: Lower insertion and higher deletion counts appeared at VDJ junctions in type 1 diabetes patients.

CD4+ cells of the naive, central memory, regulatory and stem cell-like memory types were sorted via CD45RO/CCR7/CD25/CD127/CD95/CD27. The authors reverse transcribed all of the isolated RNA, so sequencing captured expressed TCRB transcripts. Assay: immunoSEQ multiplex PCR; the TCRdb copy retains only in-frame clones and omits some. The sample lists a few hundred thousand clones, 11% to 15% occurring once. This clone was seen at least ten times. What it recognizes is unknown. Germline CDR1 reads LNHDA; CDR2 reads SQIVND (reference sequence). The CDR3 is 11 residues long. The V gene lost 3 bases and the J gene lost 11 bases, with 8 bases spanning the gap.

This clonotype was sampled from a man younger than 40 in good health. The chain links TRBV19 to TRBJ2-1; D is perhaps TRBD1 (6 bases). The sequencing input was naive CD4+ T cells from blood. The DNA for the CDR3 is TGTGCCAGTAGTATGGGACACAAGCAGTTCTTC. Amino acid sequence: CASSMGHKQFF.